This T cell receptor (beta chain) was obtained from a study of human T cells and chemical hapten exposure. Germline CDR1 SGHTA, CDR2 FQGNSA. Between the trimmed V and J ends, which lost 2 bases and 3 bases, there was a span of 16 bases. This CDR3 contains 16 residues. The study used a library that attached unique molecular identifiers to individual cDNA molecules. One entry per CDR3 protein results from TCRdb running MiXCR on the RACE reads. There are 75,000 to 90,000 distinct CDR3 sequences in the sample; under 9% occur only once, and 1.5% to 1.8% lies in the top ten. Time point described: patch test 1, 2 weeks after DPC sensitization. Regarding treatment: therapeutic diphenylcyclopropenone sensitization with weekly scalp DPC.

Here the sequenced sample was whole blood, taken in connection with sensitization to the hapten diphenylcyclopropenone (DPC). The origin of this receptor is a woman aged 25 to 39 with alopecia areata. Some clones in this sample may be carry-over from other donors' samples. The chain employs TRBV7-2 and TRBJ1-1; D perhaps matches TRBD1 (5 bases). The CDR3 sequence: CASSLKAGLMHTEAFF. The CDR3, as DNA: TGTGCCAGCAGCTTAAAGGCAGGGCTCATGCACACTGAAGCTTTCTTT.